These 12 T cell receptor beta chains share one sample of origin, sequenced in a study of shared clonotypes between healthy human individuals. Profiled with immunoSEQ multiplex PCR; TCRdb holds only in-frame clones, not every one. The data hold around 2,100,000 clones, with less than 95% observed a single time. CD45RO-negative, CCR7-positively selected cells formed the naive CD8 fraction, excluding terminally differentiated effector memory CD45RA+ cells. Material for sequencing was naive CD8+ T cells sorted from blood. All receptors come from a man aged 18 to 35 in good health.

About this clone itself: The identical CDR3 is also encoded by other nucleotide sequences in the sample. The chain uses TRBV13 and TRBJ2-7; D uncertain. The CDR3 has 13 amino acids. V was shortened by 0 bases and J by 3 bases, with 6 bases between the two germline ends. Germline V gene lookup returns CDR1 PRHDT and CDR2 FYEKMQ (reference sequence). The CDR3 region is CASSLGQSYEQYF. DNA for the CDR3: TGTGCCAGCAGCTTAGGCCAGAGCTACGAGCAGTACTTC.

Comment on this clone: Other DNA sequences in this specimen translate into the identical CDR3. The chain carries TRBV5-1 and TRBJ2-7; D uncertain. V was cut by 2 bases and J by 0 bases, with 6 bases left in between. The CDR3 extends over 13 amino acids. Germline V gives CDR1 SGHRS, CDR2 YFSETQ. The CDR3 region is CASSFGDSYEQYF. For the CDR3, the DNA is TGCGCCAGCAGCTTTGGAGACTCCTACGAGCAGTACTTC.

About this clone itself: Different DNA sequences within this sample yield the same CDR3. The chain is built from TRBV6-5 and TRBJ1-6; D is ambiguous. The V gene's germline CDR1 is MNHEY and CDR2 SVGAGI. The CDR3 totals 15 residues. Trimming cost V 0 bases and J 4 bases, with 7 bases left between them. DNA for the CDR3: TGTGCCAGCAGTTACTCCGGAGGATATAATTCACCCCTCCACTTT. Protein sequence: CASSYSGGYNSPLHF.

The chain combines TRBV6-5 with TRBJ1-2; D unresolved. Trimming removed 4 bases from V and 3 bases from J, with 15 bases in between. The CDR3 spans 15 residues. Germline loops: CDR1 MNHEY, CDR2 SVGAGI. This CDR3 is CASSFQVTEDYGYTF. CDR3 in DNA: TGTGCCAGCAGTTTTCAGGTCACCGAGGACTATGGCTACACCTTC.

Concerning this clone: At one end, the junction sequence differs from germline, possibly due to a read error. The same CDR3 can be traced to other DNA sequences in this sample. This chain links TRBV29-1 with TRBJ2-7, with D possibly being TRBD1 (5 bases). The CDR3 length is 11 residues. Germline V gene sequence: CDR1 SQVTM, CDR2 ANQGSEA. CDR3 DNA sequence: TGCAGCGCTGAAGACAGCTACGAGCAGTACTTC. Protein sequence: CSAEDSYEQYF.

The rearrangement joins TRBV13 to TRBJ2-7; 9 nucleotides line up with TRBD2. The CDR3 spans 15 residues. Germline V lookup: CDR1 PRHDT, CDR2 FYEKMQ (reference sequence). V gave up 5 bases and J gave up 0 bases; unmatched junction bases: 5. CDR3 sequence reads: CASSPTSGRSYEQYF. Written as DNA, the CDR3 is TGTGCCAGCAGCCCTACTAGCGGGCGCTCCTACGAGCAGTACTTC.

The rearrangement links TRBV28 to TRBJ2-7; D is unclear. This CDR3 contains 15 residues. Germline CDR1 is MDHEN and CDR2 is SYDVKM. The V and J ends lost 5 bases and 1 base respectively, with 15 bases between them. CDR3 sequence: CASSPRYSRSYEQYF. In nucleotides, the CDR3 is TGTGCCAGCAGTCCAAGGTATTCTCGGTCCTACGAGCAGTACTTC.

This chain uses TRBV7-9 with TRBJ2-5, with D perhaps TRBD1 (5 bases). The germline V gene encodes CDR1 SEHNR and CDR2 FQNEAQ (reference sequence). The CDR3 covers 13 residues. The V end lost 5 bases, the J end lost 4 bases, and 11 bases lay between the germline ends. DNA for the CDR3: TGTGCCAGCAGCACCCAGGGAAGAGAGACCCAGTACTTC. As protein: CASSTQGRETQYF.

The rearrangement uses TRBV7-2 and TRBJ1-5; TRBD1 is a possible D gene (6 bases). The V end lost 3 bases, the J end lost 3 bases, and 15 bases lay between the germline ends. Germline V CDR1 and CDR2: SGHTA, FQGNSA. The CDR3 spans 16 residues. CDR3 sequence reads: CASSLGQVGSNQPQHF. For the CDR3, the DNA is TGTGCCAGCAGCTTGGGACAAGTCGGTTCCAATCAGCCCCAGCATTTT.

The chain has TRBV4-3 and TRBJ2-3; D call uncertain. V was shortened by 1 base and J by 4 bases, with 3 bases between the two germline ends. CDR1 and CDR2 from the germline V gene are LGHNA and YSLEER. The CDR3 has 12 residues. The CDR3 spells CASSQGSDTQYF. CDR3 DNA: TGCGCCAGCAGCCAAGGGTCAGATACGCAGTATTTT.

V and J are TRBV7-9 and TRBJ1-4; TRBD1 matches 10 bases. CDR1 SEHNR and CDR2 FQNEAQ come from the germline V gene (reference sequence). This CDR3 is 16 amino acids long. The V gene end was trimmed by 2 bases and the J gene end by 7 bases; junction bases not matched to a gene: 7. CDR3 residues: CASSLIGTGDSEKLFF. DNA for the CDR3: TGTGCCAGCAGCTTAATAGGGACAGGGGATAGTGAAAAACTGTTTTTT.

Note on this clone: The sample holds other DNA sequences that translate to the same CDR3. This chain joins TRBV10-2 and TRBJ2-7; D is unresolved. The CDR3 spans 14 residues. The germline gives CDR1 WSHSY, CDR2 SAAADI. V lost 2 bases and J 0 bases, leaving 8 bases between the germline ends. CDR3 protein: CASSEVGGSYEQYF. The CDR3 DNA follows: TGCGCCAGCAGTGAGGTCGGCGGCTCCTACGAGCAGTACTTC.